This entry concerns a single TCR beta chain. This clone turned up a few times. Its antigen remains undetermined. Base qualities are not at hand, and no much larger clone is one base apart. The sample comes from a study of beta chain features in type 1 diabetes (dated by TCRdb to 2016 to 2019). Looking at the study overall: Mean age, gender distribution, total cell number and subset yield were not different between patients and healthy donors. A total of about 100,000,000 sorted cells were examined across all samples, and RNA yield correlated strongly with the number of cells per subset. The study compared the TCRB repertoires of sorted circulating CD4+ T cell subsets in recently diagnosed type 1 diabetes patients with those in matched healthy donors. Regulatory and stem cell-like memory subsets were obtained from only 8 patients and roughly eight healthy donors, while naive and central memory subsets were obtained from all 30 or so donors.

The research as a whole found: Shorter templates might have been favored by PCR, but patient and control samples were amplified and corrected together, so both groups would have been affected equally by any skew. Because small numbers of individuals were included in the HLA sub-analyses, any influence of HLA type on TCRB rearrangement was left unresolved. Because cDNA rather than genomic DNA was sequenced, highly expressing activated cells could have been over-represented, although no difference in activation and CD3 levels was found between groups. Fewer insertions and more nucleotide deletions at VDJ recombination sites were observed in patients with type 1 diabetes, implying thymic rearrangement abnormalities. Naive, central memory and regulatory TCRB repertoires appeared to be more alike among patients than among healthy donors. Type 1 diabetes patients showed a moderate but significant shortening of TCRB CDR3 length in all four CD4+ subsets.

The entire isolated RNA was reverse transcribed using the High Capacity cDNA Reverse Transcription Kit, and thus expressed TCRB transcripts were sequenced. Naive, central memory and regulatory T cell samples underwent deep immunoSEQ sequencing, averaging around 4 million total reads per sample. After sorted cells were lysed in RLT buffer, RNA was extracted with DNase-treated RNeasy Micro or Mini kits, with the choice depending on cell number. Each cell subset was processed on its own to prevent cross-contamination, while patient and healthy donor samples were processed together. TCRB sequences were amplified from cDNA with the immunoSEQ multiplex PCR, producing 87-bp fragments spanning the CDR3 region. Sequencing of the amplicons was performed on the Illumina HiSeq platform. In the original analysis: PCR bias was computationally corrected using synthetic template baselines, reads within Hamming distance 2 were collapsed, and singletons that could not be merged were discarded. Reads were aligned against IMGT so that V, D and J genes, CDR3 length and insertions or deletions at six rearrangement sites could be assigned. Within each subset, clonotype counts were normalized to the number of sorted cells before true diversity and Gini coefficients were calculated with the tcR R package. The overlap coefficient, calculated on TCRB nucleotide sequences, was used to measure repertoire sharing. Out-of-frame TCRB sequences from naive cells were analyzed to stand in for the pre-selection repertoire. TCRdb retrieved this table from immuneACCESS and kept in-frame rearrangements only. Not all clones are present; in checked studies, unresolved V genes account for under half, and no reason is known for the remainder. V, J and clone size are those of that table, while D and trimming were read from the DNA. Present in this sample are around 710,000 clones, roughly 12% of which were seen just once. Of the sample, more than 0.1% falls within the top ten clones.

Each donor gave one peripheral blood draw, averaging about 120 mL, which was collected into heparinised tubes. A BD FACSAria II and a panel including CD45RO, CCR7, CD25, CD127, CD95 and CD27 were used to sort naive, central memory, regulatory and stem cell-like memory CD4+ T cells. All sorted populations exceeded 98% purity. Right away, PBMCs were isolated by Lymphoprep density gradient centrifugation and were stained directly, with no culture step. Samples were stained and sorted in pairs, with one healthy donor and one patient per experiment, so that batch effects were minimized. Specimen: naive CD4+ T cells from blood. Sample cell subset or site, as interpreted from the label and publication: true naive CD4+ T cells. The receptor comes from a man aged 30 to 39 with type 1 diabetes.

The CDR3 region reads CASTPGGKNTEAFF. DNA sequence: TGTGCCAGCACCCCGGGGGGGAAGAACACTGAAGCTTTCTTT. The chain uses TRBV27 and TRBJ1-1; 5 matching bases give a weak D call of TRBD1. V is pared back by 7 bases and J by 1 base, with 13 bases lying between the germline termini. CDR1 MNHEY and CDR2 SMNVEV are derived from the germline V gene (reference sequence). The CDR3, from cysteine to phenylalanine, totals 14 residues. The sequence is cut down to CDR3 DNA, 42 bases in frame from base 1.